The 21 T cell receptor beta chains reported below all come from one sample, sequenced in a study of cytomegalovirus exposure and HLA in healthy donors. Use of 60 Vbeta and 13 Jbeta primers characterized the PCR. Sequencing was performed with immunoSEQ multiplex PCR; in TCRdb, only in-frame clones are kept and a portion is missing. The sample carries around 150,000 clones, about three quarters recorded once. The sample taken for sequencing was PBMCs. The receptors shown here come from a man younger than 30 in good health and CMV-seropositive.

The rearrangement links TRBV2 to TRBJ2-7, with D perhaps matching TRBD1 (6 bases). Germline lookup yields CDR1 SNHLY and CDR2 FYNNEI. CDR3 length: 13 residues. The ends were cut back, 9 bases at V and 0 bases at J, with 12 bases in the middle. The CDR3 loop reads CASADSPSYEQYV. CDR3 DNA: TGTGCCAGTGCGGACAGCCCCTCCTACGAGCAGTACGTC.

The gene calls are TRBV21-1 and TRBJ2-3; the tabulated D call, TRBD2, remains unverified against the DNA. TRBV21-1 represents a pseudogene. CDR3 length equals 15 residues. CDR3 nucleotide sequence: TGTGCCAGCAGCTCACCTAGCGGGAGTCGGGATACGCAGTATTTT. This sequence encodes CASSSPSGSRDTQYF.

This clone was seen once. This chain joins TRBV12-5 and TRBJ1-1, with D possibly matching TRBD1 (5 bases). Trimming stripped 2 bases from V and 7 bases from J, with 17 bases between. Germline V lookup: CDR1 LGHNT, CDR2 FRNRAP. The CDR3 sequence is 15 residues long. DNA of the CDR3: TGTGCTAGTGGTTTGTTCTCGGGGGTATGGGGTGAAGCTTTCTTT. Translation gives CASGLFSGVWGEAFF. Filled out from reference TRBV12-5 and TRBJ1-1, the complete variable domain reads DARVTQTPRHKVTEMGQEVTMRCQPILGHNTVFWYRQTMMQGLELLAYFRNRAPLDDSGMPKDRFSAEMPDATLATLKIQPSEPRDSAVYFCASGLFSGVWGEAFFGQGTRLTVV.

This clone was recorded only once. The genes are TRBV9 and TRBJ1-2; a weak D match, TRBD1 (6 bases). This CDR3 is 14 amino acids long. Germline V CDR1 and CDR2: SGDLS, YYNGEE. The V end was cut by 1 base, the J end by 2 bases, with 9 bases between. The CDR3 here is CASSVLDSNYGYTF. The CDR3 DNA reads TGTGCCAGCAGCGTATTGGACAGCAACTATGGCTACACCTTC.

The V call is TRBV28, the J call TRBJ1-1; 10 bases are shared with TRBD1. CDR3 length: 15 amino acids. In germline, CDR1 is MDHEN, CDR2 SYDVKM. V shed 11 bases and J 10 bases; nucleotides not matched to a gene: 19. CDR3 nucleotides: TGTGCCGTACATAGTTCGGGACAGGGGTTCGGTGTAGCTTTCTTT. Protein: CAVHSSGQGFGVAFF. The entire variable domain, with the rest obtained from reference TRBV28 and TRBJ1-1, is as follows: DVKVTQSSRYLVKRTGEKVFLECVQDMDHENMFWYRQDPGLGLRLIYFSYDVKMKEKGDIPEGYSVSREKKERFSLILESASTNQTSMYLCAVHSSGQGFGVAFFGQGTRLTVV.

There are a few counts of this clone. The chain is built from TRBV5-1 and TRBJ2-6; a possible D gene is TRBD1 (6 bases). The CDR3 is 14 amino acids. Germline lookup yields CDR1 SGHRS and CDR2 YFSETQ. V was trimmed by 4 bases and J by 6 bases, leaving 11 bases between them. The CDR3 loop reads CASSPQGQANVLTF. The CDR3 bases are TGCGCCAGCAGCCCTCAGGGGCAGGCCAACGTCCTGACTTTC.

This clone was recorded only once. The chain combines TRBV6-5 with TRBJ2-7; possible D gene TRBD2, 7 bases. CDR1 and CDR2 (germline): MNHEY, SVGAGI. The V gene lost 9 bases and the J gene lost 2 bases, with 17 bases spanning the gap. The CDR3 contains 14 residues. The CDR3 DNA reads as TGTGCCAGTGAGGGGGGGGCCCCTACCTACGAGCAGTACGTC. It codes for CASEGGAPTYEQYV.

This clone was recorded only once. This chain links TRBV7-8 with TRBJ1-5; D remains unclear. The germline gives CDR1 SGHVS, CDR2 FQNEAQ. This CDR3 region has 13 residues. Deletions cut 3 bases from V and 10 bases from J, with 13 bases between. CDR3 sequence (DNA): TGTGCCAGCAGCTTTATCGAGAATCGACCCCAGCATTTT. It specifies CASSFIENRPQHF.

This chain links TRBV15 with TRBJ2-7; TRBD1 matches at 8 bases. This CDR3 comprises 13 residues. Germline lookup yields CDR1 LNHNV and CDR2 YYDKDF (reference sequence). Trimming cost V 9 bases and J 7 bases; bases outside gene matches: 11. The CDR3 reads CATRQGALSEQYV. The CDR3 coding sequence is TGTGCCACTCGGCAGGGGGCTTTGAGTGAGCAGTACGTC.

The V and J genes are TRBV19 and TRBJ1-1, with 11 nucleotides matching TRBD1. CDR3 length equals 16 residues. CDR1 and CDR2 from the germline V gene are LNHDA and SQIVND (reference sequence). V shed 5 bases, J shed 2 bases, and the junction held 7 bases outside the gene matches. This CDR3 is CASSHPGTGGNTEAFF. The CDR3 nucleotides are TGTGCCAGTAGTCACCCCGGGACAGGGGGAAACACTGAAGCTTTCTTT.

The chain's CDR3 is CASRDFDYEQYV. CDR3 DNA: TGTGCCAGCAGGGACTTTGACTACGAGCAGTACGTC. The chain couples TRBV2 to TRBJ2-7, with D possibly being TRBD2 (5 bases). CDR3 length equals 12 residues. V was cut by 6 bases and J by 3 bases, with 9 bases left in between. Germline values: CDR1 SNHLY, CDR2 FYNNEI.

This chain uses TRBV7-2 with TRBJ2-2; 9 positions match TRBD2. Trimming removed 1 base from V and 7 bases from J; junction bases left unmatched: 10. Germline lookup yields CDR1 SGHTA and CDR2 FQGNSA. This CDR3 has 17 amino acids. CDR3 sequence: CASSLGASGALSGELFF. CDR3 DNA: TGTGCCAGCAGCTTAGGGGCTAGCGGGGCCCTGAGCGGGGAGCTGTTTTTT.

The chain employs TRBV5-6 and TRBJ2-3; 10 nucleotides match TRBD2. The V gene's germline CDR1 is SGHDT and CDR2 YYEEEE. The CDR3 consists of 16 residues. Trimming took 2 bases from V and 4 from J; bases not matched to a gene: 7. The CDR3 region has the DNA TGTGCCAGCAGCTTTGCTAGCGGGAGTCGGGCAGATACGCAGTATTTT. It specifies CASSFASGSRADTQYF.

The genes are TRBV7-8 and TRBJ1-4; possibly TRBD1 for D (5 bases). This CDR3 is built from 16 residues. Per germline, CDR1 SGHVS and CDR2 FQNEAQ. V lost 3 bases and J lost 4, with 15 bases in between. In DNA form, the CDR3 reads TGTGCCAGCAGCTTGGACGGGACTCCAATTAATGAAAAACTGTTTTTT. This sequence encodes CASSLDGTPINEKLFF.

This clone was seen a handful of times. J is TRBJ1-5 and V is TRBV19; 10 positions agree with TRBD1. The CDR3 runs to 17 residues. With V trimmed by 4 bases and J by 2 bases, 8 bases remained unmatched. The germline gives CDR1 LNHDA, CDR2 SQIVND (reference sequence). CDR3 sequence reads: CASSTRTGGNGNQPQHF. CDR3 nucleotide sequence: TGTGCCAGTAGTACCCGGACAGGGGGGAATGGCAATCAGCCCCAGCATTTT.

V gene TRBV6-1 combines with J gene TRBJ1-4; 7 bases match TRBD1. J lost 5 bases, V lost 5 bases, and 8 bases had no gene match. CDR3 size: 15 residues. Germline-derived CDR1 and CDR2 are MNHNS and SASEGT. In nucleotides, the CDR3 is TGTGCCAGCAGTAACACCGGGACAGCGAATGAAAAACTGTTTTTT. Its translation is CASSNTGTANEKLFF.

The V gene is TRBV10-1, the J gene TRBJ2-1, with unresolved D. CDR3 length equals 12 residues. V lost 4 bases, J lost 4 bases, and 5 bases lay in between. Germline lookup yields CDR1 WNHNN and CDR2 SYGVQD (reference sequence). CDR3 DNA: TGCGCCAGCAGTGGCGGTTACAATGAGCAGTTCTTC. This gives the protein CASSGGYNEQFF.

In DNA form, the CDR3 reads TGTGCCAGCAGCCCCTCTAGCGGGAGGGAGGGTGGTGAGCAGTTCTTC. It codes for CASSPSSGREGGEQFF. V gene TRBV11-2 combines with J gene TRBJ2-1; 12 nucleotides line up with TRBD2. V gave up 5 bases and J gave up 9 bases; unmatched junction bases: 11. The V gene's germline CDR1 is SGHAT and CDR2 FQNNGV. CDR3 size: 16 residues. Combining the CDR3 with reference TRBV11-2 and TRBJ2-1 gives the whole variable domain EAGVAQSPRYKIIEKRQSVAFWCNPISGHATLYWYQQILGQGPKLLIQFQNNGVVDDSQLPKDRFSAERLKGVDSTLKIQPAKLEDSAVYLCASSPSSGREGGEQFFGPGTRLTVL.

The gene calls are TRBV6-1 and TRBJ2-7; D is possibly TRBD1 (5 bases). Germline values: CDR1 MNHNS, CDR2 SASEGT. The CDR3 has 13 residues. The V end was cut by 10 bases, the J end by 2 bases, with 15 bases between. The DNA for the CDR3 is TGTGCCACCGACTCAGACAGCGCCTACGAGCAGTACGTC. As protein: CATDSDSAYEQYV.

The chain combines TRBV5-5 with TRBJ2-5; TRBD1 matches 9 bases. The V gene end was trimmed by 3 bases and the J gene end by 3 bases; junction bases not matched to a gene: 3. The CDR3 has 14 residues. Germline CDR1 and CDR2: SGHKS and YYEKEE (reference sequence). In DNA form, the CDR3 reads TGTGCCAGCAGCTCGGGACAGGGTGAAGAGACCCAGTACTTC. Amino acids: CASSSGQGEETQYF.

In nucleotides, the CDR3 is TGTGCCAGCAGCGCGGGGGGGGGATCACCCCTCCACTTT. Protein: CASSAGGGSPLHF. V and J are TRBV13 and TRBJ1-6; weak D call: TRBD1 (5 bases). Germline CDR1 reads PRHDT; CDR2 reads FYEKMQ (reference sequence). CDR3 length: 13 residues. Trimming shortened V by 5 bases and J by 10 bases, and 12 bases separated the two germline ends. The variable domain in full, with the rest retrieved from reference TRBV13 and TRBJ1-6, is AAGVIQSPRHLIKEKRETATLKCYPIPRHDTVYWYQQGPGQDPQFLISFYEKMQSDKGSIPDRFSAQQFSDYHSELNMSSLELGDSALYFCASSAGGGSPLHFGNGTRLTVT.